The 25 T cell receptor beta chains listed next were all sequenced from one sample in a study of blood T cells in healthy people across ages. Primed by a sample-barcoded 5' primer and a J-beta primer mix, a second PCR proceeded for 7 to 11 cycles. TCRdb re-derived calls from the 5' RACE reads in MiXCR, one entry per CDR3 protein. Here the sample spans 750,000 to 950,000 distinct CDR3 sequences, roughly 25% being singletons. The sample was also reused in another study, on T cells of mothers and their children.

The material sequenced was blood. The receptor set was obtained from a boy aged 5-17 years in good health.

V and J are TRBV29-1 and TRBJ2-3; 8 bases are shared with TRBD1. V lost 4 bases to trimming and J lost 3 bases; unmatched junction nucleotides: 9. CDR3 length: 15 amino acids. Germline V gives CDR1 SQVTM, CDR2 ANQGSEA. CDR3 bases: TGCAGCGTTGGGTCGGACAGGGAGGTAACAGATACGCAGTATTTT. Its translation is CSVGSDREVTDTQYF.

The chain couples TRBV3-1 to TRBJ2-4, with TRBD2 identical over 10 bases. Germline-derived CDR1 and CDR2 are LGHDT and YNNKEL (reference sequence). After removal of 4 bases from V and 4 bases from J, the junction contained 13 bases not matched to a gene. There are 18 residues in the CDR3. The DNA for the CDR3 is TGTGCCAGCAGCCCCCGTCTCCCTAGCGGGAGTTTTAAAAACATTCAGTACTTC. Translation: CASSPRLPSGSFKNIQYF. Complete variable domain (other parts from reference TRBV3-1 and TRBJ2-4): DTAVSQTPKYLVTQMGNDKSIKCEQNLGHDTMYWYKQDSKKFLKIMFSYNNKELIINETVPNRFSPKSPDKAHLNLHINSLELGDSAVYFCASSPRLPSGSFKNIQYFGAGTRLSVL.

The chain uses TRBV5-1 and TRBJ1-2; D ambiguous. This CDR3 is built from 17 residues. From germline, CDR1 is SGHRS and CDR2 YFSETQ. Trimming took off 1 base at V and 4 bases at J, with 20 bases between the two ends. The CDR3 loop is CASSLSEGSSLVYGYTF. DNA of the CDR3: TGCGCCAGCAGCTTGTCCGAGGGTTCTAGTTTGGTCTATGGCTACACCTTC.

The gene calls are TRBV7-6 and TRBJ1-1; maybe TRBD1 (6 bases). The germline gives CDR1 SGHVS, CDR2 FNYEAQ. This CDR3 is built from 16 residues. The ends were cut back, 5 bases at V and 1 base at J, with 17 bases in the middle. CDR3: CASSPGGRGWNTEAFF. The CDR3 bases are TGTGCCAGCAGCCCCGGGGGCCGGGGGTGGAACACTGAAGCTTTCTTT.

The rearrangement uses TRBV4-1 and TRBJ1-3; the D is unclear. The germline V gene has CDR1 MGHRA and CDR2 YSYEKL. The CDR3 is 15 residues long. V dropped 3 bases and J dropped 3 bases, with 12 bases sitting between them. CDR3 protein: CASSQPTGGGNTIYF. DNA of the CDR3: TGCGCCAGCAGCCAGCCGACGGGCGGTGGAAACACCATATATTTT.

Comments on this clonotype: A read error is likely, as this CDR3 ends without the conserved phenylalanine or tryptophan. The chain couples TRBV7-9 to TRBJ1-5; 7 bases line up with TRBD1. Germline V gene sequence: CDR1 SEHNR, CDR2 FQNEAQ (reference sequence). With V trimmed by 5 bases and J by 7 bases, 14 bases remained unmatched. This CDR3 is 16 amino acids long. CDR3 sequence (DNA): TGTGCCAGCAGCCACGACAGGGAGGGGCTCGGGCAGCCCCAGCATATT. Its translation is CASSHDREGLGQPQHI.

This chain uses TRBV29-1 with TRBJ2-3; D is perhaps TRBD1 (7 bases). V was trimmed by 5 bases and J by 0 bases, leaving 9 bases between them. The CDR3 runs 13 residues. Germline values: CDR1 SQVTM, CDR2 ANQGSEA. CDR3 residues: CSVPGGSTDTQYF. The CDR3 nucleotides are TGCAGCGTTCCAGGGGGGAGCACAGATACGCAGTATTTT.

V is TRBV7-3 and J is TRBJ2-5; the D call may be TRBD1 or TRBD2 (5 bases each). V gave up 2 bases and J gave up 11 bases, with 18 bases separating them. Per germline, CDR1 SGHTA and CDR2 FQGTGA. The CDR3 has 14 amino acids. The CDR3 sequence is CASSLSHLVGEQYF. CDR3 DNA sequence: TGTGCCAGCAGCTTATCGCATCTTGTGGGGGAGCAGTACTTC.

A few counts support this clonotype. Being one base from a much bigger clone, this may be a read error. The chain links TRBV7-2 to TRBJ1-1, with no clear D. This CDR3 spans 11 amino acids. Germline V gene data show CDR1 as SGHTA and CDR2 as FQGNSA. The V and J ends lost 2 bases and 4 bases respectively, with 2 bases between them. CDR3 sequence (DNA): TGTGCCAGCAGCTTAATCACTGAAGCTTTCTTT. It encodes CASSLITEAFF.

The chain is built from TRBV18 and TRBJ2-7; TRBD1 aligns across 9 bases. There are 15 residues in the CDR3. J gave up 3 bases and V 2 bases, and 5 bases lay outside the gene matches. Germline loops: CDR1 KGHSH, CDR2 LQKENI. Here the CDR3 DNA reads TGTGCCAGCTCACCAGGCACGGGACAGGGCTACGAGCAGTACTTC. It codes for CASSPGTGQGYEQYF.

This chain links TRBV23-1 with TRBJ2-5; a possible D gene is TRBD1 (5 bases). TRBV23-1 is designated an ORF whose function remains uncertain. The CDR3 runs 14 residues. V lost 0 bases to trimming and J lost 5 bases, with 10 bases between them. Here the CDR3 DNA reads TGCGCCAGCAGTCAATCGGGGCTCAGGGAGACCCAGTACTTC. Translation gives CASSQSGLRETQYF.

This clonotype was counted a few times. The chain links TRBV11-2 to TRBJ2-7; a possible D gene is TRBD1 (6 bases). The J call may be mistaken, given a closer DNA end match to TRBJ2-1. This CDR3 is 14 amino acids long. From germline, CDR1 is SGHAT and CDR2 FQNNGV. The CDR3 DNA sequence: TGTGCCAGCAGCCCCGTGGGGGCAAACAATGAGCAGTTCTTC. It translates to CASSPVGANNEQFF.

This clonotype appeared a few times. The rearrangement links TRBV6-2 or TRBV6-3 to TRBJ1-2, with D perhaps TRBD1 (5 bases). Between the trimmed V and J ends, which lost 2 bases and 7 bases, there was a span of 11 bases. Germline assignment: CDR1 MNHEY and CDR2 SVGEGT. CDR3 size: 13 residues. The CDR3 loop reads CASSYEGRGGYTF. The CDR3 nucleotides read TGTGCCAGCAGTTACGAGGGGCGCGGTGGCTACACCTTC.

This clonotype was detected only a few times. The chain has TRBV5-1 and TRBJ2-5; the match to TRBD2 covers 13 bases. The CDR3 has 19 amino acids. Per the germline V gene, CDR1 is SGHRS and CDR2 is YFSETQ. J was trimmed by 1 base and V by 0 bases; bases with no gene match: 9. The CDR3 region has the DNA TGCGCCAGCAGCTTGGCCAAGACTAGCGGGGGGCCGACCCAAGAGACCCAGTACTTC. Amino acid sequence: CASSLAKTSGGPTQETQYF.

There are a few counts of this clonotype. This chain links TRBV14 with TRBJ2-5; D may be TRBD2 (5 bases). Germline loops: CDR1 SGHDN, CDR2 FVKESK. Trimming cost V 4 bases and J 5 bases, with 11 bases left between them. The CDR3 runs to 13 residues. The CDR3, as DNA: TGTGCCAGCAGCCGGACTTTTAGGGAGACCCAGTACTTC. Translation: CASSRTFRETQYF. Drawing the rest from reference TRBV14 and TRBJ2-5, the complete variable domain is EAGVTQFPSHSVIEKGQTVTLRCDPISGHDNLYWYRRVMGKEIKFLLHFVKESKQDESGMPNNRFLAERTGGTYSTLKVQPAELEDSGVYFCASSRTFRETQYFGPGTRLLVL.

The chain recombines TRBV4-3 with TRBJ2-1; 7 positions match TRBD1. The CDR3 consists of 16 residues. The ends lost 0 bases at V and 6 bases at J; junction bases unmatched: 8. Per germline, CDR1 LGHNA and CDR2 YSLEER. The CDR3 nucleotides read TGCGCCAGCAGCCAAGAAACAGGGGTGAAAGGCAATGAGCAGTTCTTC. Protein product: CASSQETGVKGNEQFF.

As regards this clonotype: One junction end does not reproduce the germline sequence, and a read error may be involved. V is TRBV6-5 and J is TRBJ1-6; D remains ambiguous. The germline V gene encodes CDR1 MNHEY and CDR2 SVGAGI. The CDR3 loop spans 15 amino acids. The CDR3 sequence: CASSYSVVLPSPLHF. DNA for the CDR3: TGCGCCAGCAGTTACTCGGTGGTGCTGCCTTCACCCCTCCACTTT.

The chain is built from TRBV24-1 and TRBJ2-3; the D gene is possibly TRBD1 (5 bases). The germline V gene encodes CDR1 KGHDR and CDR2 SFDVKD. V shed 7 bases and J shed 1 base, with 8 bases lying between them. CDR3 length: 13 residues. The chain's CDR3 is CATRSTGTDTQYF. CDR3 in DNA: TGTGCCACCAGGTCGACAGGCACAGATACGCAGTATTTT.

The rearrangement uses TRBV3-1 and TRBJ2-4, with D perhaps TRBD1 (5 bases). This CDR3 spans 15 amino acids. CDR1 is LGHDT, CDR2 YNNKEL, per germline (reference sequence). V was cut by 1 base and J by 3 bases, with 10 bases left in between. CDR3 sequence: CASSQAGYDKNIQYF. In DNA form, the CDR3 reads TGTGCCAGCAGCCAAGCAGGGTACGACAAAAACATTCAGTACTTC.

This clonotype came up a few times. The chain is built from TRBV20-1 and TRBJ2-1; D is perhaps TRBD2 (5 bases). There are 14 residues in the CDR3. Trimming left V 5 bases short and J 5 bases short, with 16 bases between. Germline CDR1 reads DFQATT; CDR2 reads SNEGSKA (reference sequence). DNA for the CDR3: TGCAGTGCTCACGACTACCAAACTAACAATGAGCAGTTCTTC. Translation: CSAHDYQTNNEQFF.

The chain employs TRBV5-1 and TRBJ2-5, with D hard to call. TRBJ2-1 matches the DNA end more closely, so the J call is doubtful. The CDR3 sequence is 15 residues long. Germline V CDR1 and CDR2: SGHRS, YFSETQ. Here the CDR3 DNA reads TGCGCCAGCAGCTTGATGAAGGGATTCTACAATGAGCAGTTCTTC. Residues: CASSLMKGFYNEQFF.

The gene calls are TRBV27 and TRBJ1-2; D is ambiguous. This CDR3 spans 13 amino acids. In germline, CDR1 is MNHEY, CDR2 SMNVEV (reference sequence). V was trimmed by 6 bases and J by 4 bases, leaving 12 bases between them. The CDR3 protein is CASSPDYPYGYTF. As DNA, the CDR3 is TGTGCCAGCAGCCCGGACTACCCCTATGGCTACACCTTC.

Note on this clonotype: An end of the junction does not agree with germline; a read error may underlie this. The rearrangement uses TRBV7-2 and TRBJ2-3; no reliable D call. Germline V lookup: CDR1 SGHTA, CDR2 FQGNSA. The CDR3 contains 13 residues. CDR3 in DNA: TGCGCCAGCAGCGCCGCTAGCACAGATACGCAGTATTTT. This encodes CASSAASTDTQYF. Variable domain in full (rest from reference TRBV7-2 and TRBJ2-3): GAGVSQSPSNKVTEKGKDVELRCDPISGHTALYWYRQSLGQGLEFLIYFQGNSAPDKSGLPSDRFSAERTGGSVSTLTIQRTQQEDSAVYLCASSAASTDTQYFGPGTRLTVL.

This clonotype was observed at least ten times. J is TRBJ2-5 and V is TRBV7-2; D is ambiguous. The CDR3 has 13 amino acids. Trimming removed 4 bases at V and 5 bases at J, with 11 bases between. Per the germline V gene, CDR1 is SGHTA and CDR2 is FQGNSA. CDR3 protein: CASSSRLGETQYF. The CDR3 coding sequence is TGTGCCAGCAGCTCCCGACTTGGGGAGACCCAGTACTTC.

The V call is TRBV6-1, the J call TRBJ2-3, with D uncertain. There are 15 residues in the CDR3. From germline, CDR1 is MNHNS and CDR2 SASEGT. The chain's CDR3 is CGGVYISFSADTQYF. CDR3 nucleotides: TGTGGTGGGGTATACATTAGCTTCTCGGCGGATACGCAGTATTTT.